This T cell receptor (beta chain) originates from a study of blood T cell repertoires in COVID-19. Germline V gene data show CDR1 as GTSNPN and CDR2 as SVGIG (reference sequence). The V gene end was trimmed by 8 bases and the J gene end by 5 bases; junction bases not matched to a gene: 14. The CDR3 length is 15 residues. Here immunoSEQ multiplex PCR was the method, and the copy in TCRdb shows in-frame clones only, minus some. The sample consists of around 260,000 clones, 84% of them appearing once. This receptor was identified in a man between 60 and 75 years old with acute or convalescent COVID-19. The sequenced sample consisted of peripheral blood. V gene TRBV30 combines with J gene TRBJ2-5; TRBD1 matches at 10 bases. The CDR3 region is CARGTGQGLRETQYF. CDR3 nucleotide sequence: TGTGCCCGAGGGACGGGACAGGGGTTACGGGAGACCCAGTACTTC. The full variable domain, its missing parts supplied by reference TRBV30 and TRBJ2-5, is SQTIHQWPATLVQPVGSPLSLECTVEGTSNPNLYWYRQAAGRGLQLLFYSVGIGQISSEVPQNLSASRPQDRQFILSSKKLLLSDSGFYLCARGTGQGLRETQYFGPGTRLLVL.